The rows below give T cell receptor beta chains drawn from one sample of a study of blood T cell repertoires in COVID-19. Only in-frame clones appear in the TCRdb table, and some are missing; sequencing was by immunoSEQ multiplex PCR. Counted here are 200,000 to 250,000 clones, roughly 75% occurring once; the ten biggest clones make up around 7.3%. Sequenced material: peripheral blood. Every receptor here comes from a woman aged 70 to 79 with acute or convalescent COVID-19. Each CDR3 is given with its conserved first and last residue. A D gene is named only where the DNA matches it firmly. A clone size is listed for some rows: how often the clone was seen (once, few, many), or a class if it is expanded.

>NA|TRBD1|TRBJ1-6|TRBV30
CAWTSGTGRGSYNSPLHF
TGTGCCTGGACATCAGGGACAGGGAGGGGCTCCTATAATTCACCCCTCCACTTT
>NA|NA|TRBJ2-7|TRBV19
CASSPQGTRYEQYF
TGTGCCAGTAGTCCCCAGGGGACGAGATACGAGCAGTACTTC
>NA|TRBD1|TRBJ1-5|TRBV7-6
CASSSGTGYQPQHF
TGTGCCAGCAGTTCCGGGACAGGGTATCAGCCCCAGCATTTT
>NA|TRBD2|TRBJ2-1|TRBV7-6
CASSLEGGGGANEQFF
TGTGCCAGCAGCTTAGAAGGCGGCGGGGGGGCGAATGAGCAGTTCTTC
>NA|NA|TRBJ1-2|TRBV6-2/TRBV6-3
CASSDATRVYGYTF
TGTGCCAGCAGCGACGCGACCCGGGTCTATGGCTACACCTTC
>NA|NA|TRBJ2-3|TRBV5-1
CASSPDTPSTDTQYF
TGCGCCAGCAGCCCCGACACCCCAAGCACAGATACGCAGTATTTT
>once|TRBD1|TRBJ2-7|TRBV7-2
CASSLVGTGVYEQYF
TGTGCCAGCAGCTTAGTAGGGACAGGGGTCTACGAGCAGTACTTC
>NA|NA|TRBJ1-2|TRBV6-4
CASSDSQGRGYTF
TGTGCCAGCAGTGACTCTCAGGGAAGGGGCTACACCTTC
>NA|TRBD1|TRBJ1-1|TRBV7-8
CASSSATGRTEAFF
TGTGCCAGCAGCTCAGCGACAGGGCGGACTGAAGCTTTCTTT
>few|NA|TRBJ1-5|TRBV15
CATSRAGTPNQPQHF
TGTGCCACCAGCAGAGCGGGGACACCAAATCAGCCCCAGCATTTT
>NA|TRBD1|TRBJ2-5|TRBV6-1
CASSDEDRGFKETQYF
TGTGCCAGCAGTGATGAGGACAGGGGTTTTAAAGAGACCCAGTACTTC
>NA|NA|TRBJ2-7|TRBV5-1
CASSLETGSYEQYF
TGCGCCAGCAGCTTGGAAACAGGGTCCTACGAGCAGTACTTC
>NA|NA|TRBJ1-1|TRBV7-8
CASMADLNTEAFF
TGTGCCAGCATGGCTGACTTGAACACTGAAGCTTTCTTT
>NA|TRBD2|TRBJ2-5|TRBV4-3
CASSQTSGTSGGETQYF
TGCGCCAGCAGCCAAACTTCCGGGACTAGCGGGGGAGAGACCCAGTACTTC
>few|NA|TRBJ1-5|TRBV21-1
CASSDGIPEYSNQPQHF
TGTGCCAGCAGCGACGGGATTCCCGAATATAGCAATCAGCCCCAGCATTTT
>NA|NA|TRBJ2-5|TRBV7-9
CASSPPGRGGETQYF
TGTGCCAGCAGCCCCCCGGGTCGAGGAGGGGAGACCCAGTACTTC
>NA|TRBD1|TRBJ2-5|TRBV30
CAWSQGQEETQYF
TGTGCCTGGAGTCAAGGACAGGAAGAGACCCAGTACTTC
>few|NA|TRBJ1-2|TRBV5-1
CASSLDTPTGGYTF
TGCGCCAGCAGCTTGGACACACCGACGGGTGGCTACACCTTC
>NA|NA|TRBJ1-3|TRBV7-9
CASSPPDRNSGNTIYF
TGTGCCAGCAGCCCACCAGACAGGAATTCTGGAAACACCATATATTTT
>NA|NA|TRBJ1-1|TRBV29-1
CSVVKRTQTGPNTEAFF
TGCAGCGTTGTAAAACGAACACAAACAGGCCCGAACACTGAAGCTTTCTTT
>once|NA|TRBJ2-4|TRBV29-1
CSVEGRDIGNIQYF
TGCAGCGTCGAAGGACGGGACATCGGGAACATTCAGTACTTC
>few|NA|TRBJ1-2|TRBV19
CASAPKGGYGYTF
TGTGCCAGTGCCCCAAAGGGAGGCTATGGCTACACCTTC
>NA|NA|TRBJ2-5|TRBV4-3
CASSQTGDRQETQYF
TGCGCCAGCAGCCAAACGGGGGACAGACAAGAGACCCAGTACTTC